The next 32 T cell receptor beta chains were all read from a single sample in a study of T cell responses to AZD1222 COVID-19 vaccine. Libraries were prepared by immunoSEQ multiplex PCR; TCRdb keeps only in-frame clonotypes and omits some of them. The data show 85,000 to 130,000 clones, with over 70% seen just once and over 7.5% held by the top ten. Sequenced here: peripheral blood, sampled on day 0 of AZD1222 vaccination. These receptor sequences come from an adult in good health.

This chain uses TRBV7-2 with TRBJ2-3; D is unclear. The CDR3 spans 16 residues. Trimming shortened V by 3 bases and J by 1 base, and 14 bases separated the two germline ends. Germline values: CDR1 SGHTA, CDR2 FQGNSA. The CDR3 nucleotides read TGTGCCAGCAGCTTCAGACGGGTGGGTGGCACAGATACGCAGTATTTT. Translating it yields CASSFRRVGGTDTQYF.

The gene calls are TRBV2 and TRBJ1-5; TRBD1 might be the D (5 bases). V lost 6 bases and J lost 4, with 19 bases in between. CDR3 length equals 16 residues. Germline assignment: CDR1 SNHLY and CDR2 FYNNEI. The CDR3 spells CASSTGEGLRNQPQHF. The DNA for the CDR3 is TGTGCCAGCAGCACGGGAGAGGGGTTAAGGAATCAGCCCCAGCATTTT.

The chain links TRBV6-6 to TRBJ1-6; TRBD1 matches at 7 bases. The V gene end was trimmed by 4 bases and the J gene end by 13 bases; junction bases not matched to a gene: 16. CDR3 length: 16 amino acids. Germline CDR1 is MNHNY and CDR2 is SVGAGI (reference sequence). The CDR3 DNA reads TGTGCCAGCAGTTCTAGAATGGGACAGCCCCTTCTCCCCCTCCACTTT. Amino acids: CASSSRMGQPLLPLHF.

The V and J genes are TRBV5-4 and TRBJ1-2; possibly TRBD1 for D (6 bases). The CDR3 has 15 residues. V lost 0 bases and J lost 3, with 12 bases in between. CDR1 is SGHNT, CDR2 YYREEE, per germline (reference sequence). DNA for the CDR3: TGTGCCAGCAGCTTGGGAGGACAGTCACACTATGGCTACACCTTC. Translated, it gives CASSLGGQSHYGYTF. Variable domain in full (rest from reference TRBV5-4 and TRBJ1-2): ETGVTQSPTHLIKTRGQQVTLRCSSQSGHNTVSWYQQALGQGPQFIFQYYREEENGRGNFPPRFSGLQFPNYSSELNVNALELDDSALYLCASSLGGQSHYGYTFGSGTRLTVV.

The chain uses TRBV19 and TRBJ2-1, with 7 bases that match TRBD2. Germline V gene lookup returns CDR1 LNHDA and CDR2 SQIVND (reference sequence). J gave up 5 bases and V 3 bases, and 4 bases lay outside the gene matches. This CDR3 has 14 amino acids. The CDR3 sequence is CASSIQSGNNEQFF. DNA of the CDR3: TGTGCCAGTAGTATTCAGAGCGGGAACAATGAGCAGTTCTTC.

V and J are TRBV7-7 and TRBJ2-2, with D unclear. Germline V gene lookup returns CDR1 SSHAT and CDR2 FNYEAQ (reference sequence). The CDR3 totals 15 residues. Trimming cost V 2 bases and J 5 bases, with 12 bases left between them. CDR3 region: CASSLTNSPTGELFF. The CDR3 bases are TGTGCCAGCAGCTTAACAAACAGCCCGACCGGGGAGCTGTTTTTT.

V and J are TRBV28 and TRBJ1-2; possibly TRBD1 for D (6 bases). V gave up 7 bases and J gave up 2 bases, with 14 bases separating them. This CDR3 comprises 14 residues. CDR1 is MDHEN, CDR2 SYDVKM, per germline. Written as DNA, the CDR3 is TGTGCCAGCACCTTGAGGGGGTTCAACTATGGCTACACCTTC. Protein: CASTLRGFNYGYTF.

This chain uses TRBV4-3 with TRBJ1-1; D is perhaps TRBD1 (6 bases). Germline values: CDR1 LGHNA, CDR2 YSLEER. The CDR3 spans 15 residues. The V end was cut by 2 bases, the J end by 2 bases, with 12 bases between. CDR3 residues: CASSQKTGPNTEAFF. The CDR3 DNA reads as TGCGCCAGCAGCCAAAAGACAGGACCTAACACTGAAGCTTTCTTT.

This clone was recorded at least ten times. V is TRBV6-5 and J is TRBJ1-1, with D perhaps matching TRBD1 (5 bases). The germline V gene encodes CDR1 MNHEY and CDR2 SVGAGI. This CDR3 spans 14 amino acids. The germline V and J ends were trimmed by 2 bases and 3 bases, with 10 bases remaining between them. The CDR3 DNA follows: TGTGCCAGCAGTTACAGGGAAGGGGACACTGAAGCTTTCTTT. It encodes CASSYREGDTEAFF.

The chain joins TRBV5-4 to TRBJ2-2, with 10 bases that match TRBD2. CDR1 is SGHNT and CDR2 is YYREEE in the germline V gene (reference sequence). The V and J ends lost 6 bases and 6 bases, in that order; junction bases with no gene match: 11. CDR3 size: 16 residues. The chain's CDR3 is CASTPRLAGAAGELFF. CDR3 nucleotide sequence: TGTGCCAGCACTCCCCGCCTAGCGGGAGCAGCCGGGGAGCTGTTTTTT.

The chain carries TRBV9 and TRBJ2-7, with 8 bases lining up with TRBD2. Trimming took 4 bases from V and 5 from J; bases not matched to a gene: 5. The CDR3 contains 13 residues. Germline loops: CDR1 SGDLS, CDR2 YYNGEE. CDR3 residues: CASSTGGGDEQYF. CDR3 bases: TGTGCCAGCAGCACCGGGGGGGGCGACGAGCAGTACTTC.

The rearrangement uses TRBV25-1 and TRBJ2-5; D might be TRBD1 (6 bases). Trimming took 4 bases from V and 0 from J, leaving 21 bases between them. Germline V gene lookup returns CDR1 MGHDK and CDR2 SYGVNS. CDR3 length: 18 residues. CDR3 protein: CASSGKPTGHLYQETQYF. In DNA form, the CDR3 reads TGTGCCAGCAGTGGAAAACCCACGGGACACCTGTACCAAGAGACCCAGTACTTC.

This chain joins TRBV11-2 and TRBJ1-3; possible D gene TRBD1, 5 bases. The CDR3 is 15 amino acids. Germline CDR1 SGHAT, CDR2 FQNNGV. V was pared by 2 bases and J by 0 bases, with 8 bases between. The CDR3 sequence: CASSLRGNSGNTIYF. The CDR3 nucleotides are TGTGCCAGCAGCTTAAGGGGCAACTCTGGAAACACCATATATTTT.

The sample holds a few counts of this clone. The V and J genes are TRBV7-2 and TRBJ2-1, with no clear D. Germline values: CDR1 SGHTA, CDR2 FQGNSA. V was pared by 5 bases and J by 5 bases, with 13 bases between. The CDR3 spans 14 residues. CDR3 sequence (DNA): TGTGCCAGCAGCCGGCTGGGTTTGAACAATGAGCAGTTCTTC. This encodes CASSRLGLNNEQFF.

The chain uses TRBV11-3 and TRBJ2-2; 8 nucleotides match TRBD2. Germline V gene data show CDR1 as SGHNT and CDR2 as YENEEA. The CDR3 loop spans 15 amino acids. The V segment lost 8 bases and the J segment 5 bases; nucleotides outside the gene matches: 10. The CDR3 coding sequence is TGTGCCAGCCGATTAGGGAGCGGGAGTACCGGGGAGCTGTTTTTT. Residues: CASRLGSGSTGELFF.

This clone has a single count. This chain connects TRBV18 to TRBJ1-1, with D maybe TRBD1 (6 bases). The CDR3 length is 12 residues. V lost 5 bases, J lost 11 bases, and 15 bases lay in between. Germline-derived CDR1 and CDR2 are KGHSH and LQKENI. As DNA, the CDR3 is TGTGCCAGCTCATCGGTGGACAGTATCGCTTTCTTT. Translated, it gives CASSSVDSIAFF.

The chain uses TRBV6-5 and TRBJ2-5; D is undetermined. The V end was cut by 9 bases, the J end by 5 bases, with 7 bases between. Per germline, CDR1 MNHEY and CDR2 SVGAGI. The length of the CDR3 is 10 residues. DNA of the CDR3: TGTGCCAGTAAATGGGAGACCCAGTACTTC. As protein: CASKWETQYF.

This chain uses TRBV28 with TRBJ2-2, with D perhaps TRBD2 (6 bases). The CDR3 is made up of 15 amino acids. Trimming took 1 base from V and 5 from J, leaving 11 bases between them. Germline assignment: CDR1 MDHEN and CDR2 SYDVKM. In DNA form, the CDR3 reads TGTGCCAGCAGTTTATTCCTGGGGGGTACCGGGGAGCTGTTTTTT. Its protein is CASSLFLGGTGELFF.

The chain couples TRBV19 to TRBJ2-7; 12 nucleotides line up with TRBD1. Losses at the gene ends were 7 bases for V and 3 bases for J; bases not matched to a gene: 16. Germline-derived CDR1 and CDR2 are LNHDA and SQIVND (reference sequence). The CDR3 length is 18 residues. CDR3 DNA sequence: TGTGCCAGTATCGGGACAGGGGGCTCAGAGGGATACGGCTACGAGCAGTACTTC. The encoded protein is CASIGTGGSEGYGYEQYF. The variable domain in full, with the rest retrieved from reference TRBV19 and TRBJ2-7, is DGGITQSPKYLFRKEGQNVTLSCEQNLNHDAMYWYRQDPGQGLRLIYYSQIVNDFQKGDIAEGYSVSREKKESFPLTVTSAQKNPTAFYLCASIGTGGSEGYGYEQYFGPGTRLTVT.

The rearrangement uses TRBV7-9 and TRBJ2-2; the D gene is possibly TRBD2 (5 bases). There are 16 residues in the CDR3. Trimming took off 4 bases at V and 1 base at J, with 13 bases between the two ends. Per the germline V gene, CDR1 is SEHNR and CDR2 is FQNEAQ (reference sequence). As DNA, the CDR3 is TGTGCCAGCAGCTCCACTCTACGGGGGAACACCGGGGAGCTGTTTTTT. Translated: CASSSTLRGNTGELFF.

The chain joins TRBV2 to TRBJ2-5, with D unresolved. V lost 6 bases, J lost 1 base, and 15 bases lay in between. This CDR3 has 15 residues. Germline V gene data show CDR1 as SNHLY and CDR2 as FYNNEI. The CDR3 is CASRGRARLQETQYF. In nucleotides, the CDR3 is TGTGCCAGCAGAGGTAGGGCTAGACTCCAAGAGACCCAGTACTTC.

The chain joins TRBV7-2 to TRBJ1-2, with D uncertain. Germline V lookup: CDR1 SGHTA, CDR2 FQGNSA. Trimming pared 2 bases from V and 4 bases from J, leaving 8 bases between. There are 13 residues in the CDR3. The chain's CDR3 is CASSLNAGYGYTF. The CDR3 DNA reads TGTGCCAGCAGCTTAAACGCAGGCTATGGCTACACCTTC. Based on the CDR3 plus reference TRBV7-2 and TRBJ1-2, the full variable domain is GAGVSQSPSNKVTEKGKDVELRCDPISGHTALYWYRQSLGQGLEFLIYFQGNSAPDKSGLPSDRFSAERTGGSVSTLTIQRTQQEDSAVYLCASSLNAGYGYTFGSGTRLTVV.

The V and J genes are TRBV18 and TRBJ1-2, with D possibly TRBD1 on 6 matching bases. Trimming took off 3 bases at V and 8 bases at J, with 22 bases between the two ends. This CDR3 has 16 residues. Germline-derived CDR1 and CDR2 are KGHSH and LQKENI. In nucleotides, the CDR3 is TGTGCCAGCTCACCCGATTTGGGGGCGCCCAGGGGAGGCTACACCTTC. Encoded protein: CASSPDLGAPRGGYTF. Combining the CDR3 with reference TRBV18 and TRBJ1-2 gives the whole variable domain NAGVMQNPRHLVRRRGQEARLRCSPMKGHSHVYWYRQLPEEGLKFMVYLQKENIIDESGMPKERFSAEFPKEGPSILRIQQVVRGDSAAYFCASSPDLGAPRGGYTFGSGTRLTVV.

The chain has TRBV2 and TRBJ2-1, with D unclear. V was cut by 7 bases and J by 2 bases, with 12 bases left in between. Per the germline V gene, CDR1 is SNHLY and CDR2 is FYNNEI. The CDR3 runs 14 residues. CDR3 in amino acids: CASKKASTYNEQFF. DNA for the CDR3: TGTGCCAGCAAGAAAGCGAGCACCTACAATGAGCAGTTCTTC.

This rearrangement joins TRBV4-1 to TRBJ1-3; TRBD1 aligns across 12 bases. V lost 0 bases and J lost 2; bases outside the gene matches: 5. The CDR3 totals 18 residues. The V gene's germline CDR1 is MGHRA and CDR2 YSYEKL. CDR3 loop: CASSQDGDRGLPGNTIYF. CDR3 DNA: TGCGCCAGCAGCCAAGACGGGGACAGGGGGCTTCCTGGAAACACCATATATTTT.

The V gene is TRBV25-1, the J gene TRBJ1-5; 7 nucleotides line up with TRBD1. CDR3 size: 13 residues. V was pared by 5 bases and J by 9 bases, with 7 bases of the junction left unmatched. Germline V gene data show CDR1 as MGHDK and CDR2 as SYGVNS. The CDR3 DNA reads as TGTGCCAGCAGTTCCCGGACAGGCGGGCCCCAGCATTTT. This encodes CASSSRTGGPQHF. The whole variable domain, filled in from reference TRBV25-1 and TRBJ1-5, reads EADIYQTPRYLVIGTGKKITLECSQTMGHDKMYWYQQDPGMELHLIHYSYGVNSTEKGDLSSESTVSRIRTEHFPLTLESARPSHTSQYLCASSSRTGGPQHFGDGTRLSIL.

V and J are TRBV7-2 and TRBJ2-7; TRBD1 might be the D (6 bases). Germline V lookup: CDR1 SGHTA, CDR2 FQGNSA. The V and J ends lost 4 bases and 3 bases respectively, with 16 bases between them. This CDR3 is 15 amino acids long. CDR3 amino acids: CASSYRTGQNYEQYF. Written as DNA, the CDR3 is TGTGCCAGCAGCTACAGAACAGGGCAGAACTACGAGCAGTACTTC.

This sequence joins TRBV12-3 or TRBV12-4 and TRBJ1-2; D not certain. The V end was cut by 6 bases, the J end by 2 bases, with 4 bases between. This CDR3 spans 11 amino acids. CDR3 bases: TGTGCCAGCAGGGCGAACTATGGCTACACCTTC. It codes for CASRANYGYTF.

The CDR3 DNA reads TGTGCCAGCAGCCTAGCCCCTCTGCGGGGGGGCGTCGAGCAGTACTTC. This encodes CASSLAPLRGGVEQYF. The V and J genes are TRBV5-4 and TRBJ2-7, with 9 bases that match TRBD2. The germline gives CDR1 SGHNT, CDR2 YYREEE (reference sequence). This CDR3 has 16 amino acids. The J segment lost 6 bases and the V segment lost 4 bases, leaving 14 bases of the junction unmatched.

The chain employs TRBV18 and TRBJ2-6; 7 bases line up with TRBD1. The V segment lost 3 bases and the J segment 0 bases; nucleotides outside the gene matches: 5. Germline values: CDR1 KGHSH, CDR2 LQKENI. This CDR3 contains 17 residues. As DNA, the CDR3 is TGTGCCAGCTCACCGGATACAGGGGTCTCTGGGGCCAACGTCCTGACTTTC. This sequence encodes CASSPDTGVSGANVLTF.

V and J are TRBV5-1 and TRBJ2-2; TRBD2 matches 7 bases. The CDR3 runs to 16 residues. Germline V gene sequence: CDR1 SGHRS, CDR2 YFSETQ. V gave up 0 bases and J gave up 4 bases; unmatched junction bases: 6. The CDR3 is CASSLVVGGRTGELFF. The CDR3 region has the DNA TGCGCCAGCAGCTTGGTAGTGGGAGGGCGCACCGGGGAGCTGTTTTTT.

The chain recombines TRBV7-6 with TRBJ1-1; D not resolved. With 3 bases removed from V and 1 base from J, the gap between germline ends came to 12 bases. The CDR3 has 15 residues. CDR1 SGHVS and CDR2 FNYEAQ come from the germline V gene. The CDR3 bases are TGTGCCAGCAGCTTCTTCTCCAGCCCGAACACTGAAGCTTTCTTT. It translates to CASSFFSSPNTEAFF.